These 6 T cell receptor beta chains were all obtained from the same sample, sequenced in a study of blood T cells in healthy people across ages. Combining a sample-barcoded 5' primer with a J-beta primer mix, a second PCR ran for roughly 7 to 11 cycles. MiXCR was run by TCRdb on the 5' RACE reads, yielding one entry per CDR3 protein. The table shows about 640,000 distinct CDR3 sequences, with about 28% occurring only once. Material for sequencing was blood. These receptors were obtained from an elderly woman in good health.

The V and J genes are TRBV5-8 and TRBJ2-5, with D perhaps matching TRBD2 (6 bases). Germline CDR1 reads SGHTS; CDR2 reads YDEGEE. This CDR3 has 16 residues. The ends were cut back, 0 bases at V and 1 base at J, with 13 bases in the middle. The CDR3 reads CASSLGGGLSQETQYF. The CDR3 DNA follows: TGTGCCAGCAGCTTGGGAGGAGGGCTAAGCCAAGAGACCCAGTACTTC.

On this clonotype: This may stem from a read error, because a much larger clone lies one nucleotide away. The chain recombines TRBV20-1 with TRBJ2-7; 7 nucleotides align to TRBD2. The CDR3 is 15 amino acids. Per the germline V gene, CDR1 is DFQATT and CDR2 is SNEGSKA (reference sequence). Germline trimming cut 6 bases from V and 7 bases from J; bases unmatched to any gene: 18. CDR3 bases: TGCAGTGCCCAACCTCAAGCGGGGACCTACAATGAGCAGTACTTC. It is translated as CSAQPQAGTYNEQYF.

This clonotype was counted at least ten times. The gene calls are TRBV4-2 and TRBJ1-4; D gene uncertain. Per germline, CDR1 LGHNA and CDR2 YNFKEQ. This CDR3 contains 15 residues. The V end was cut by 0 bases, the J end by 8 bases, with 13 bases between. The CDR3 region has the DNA TGTGCCAGCAGCCAAGACGTGGGCTCGGAAGAAAAACTGTTTTTT. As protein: CASSQDVGSEEKLFF.

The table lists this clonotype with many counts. In DNA, the CDR3 is TGTGCCAGCAGCGTTGACATACTTAACTATGGCTACACCTTC. Residues: CASSVDILNYGYTF. This sequence joins TRBV9 and TRBJ1-2; D is uncertain. The CDR3 runs 14 residues. Germline CDR1 is SGDLS and CDR2 is YYNGEE. The V end was cut by 2 bases, the J end by 1 base, with 9 bases between. The whole variable domain, remainder taken from reference TRBV9 and TRBJ1-2, is DSGVTQTPKHLITATGQRVTLRCSPRSGDLSVYWYQQSLDQGLQFLIQYYNGEERAKGNILERFSAQQFPDLHSELNLSSLELGDSALYFCASSVDILNYGYTFGSGTRLTVV.

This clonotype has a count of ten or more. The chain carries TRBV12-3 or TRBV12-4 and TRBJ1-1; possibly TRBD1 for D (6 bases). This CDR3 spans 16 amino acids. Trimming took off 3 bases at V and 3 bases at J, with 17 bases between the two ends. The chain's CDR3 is CASSFIRIRGDTEAFF. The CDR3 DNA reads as TGTGCCAGCAGTTTTATTCGGATTAGGGGGGACACTGAAGCTTTCTTT.

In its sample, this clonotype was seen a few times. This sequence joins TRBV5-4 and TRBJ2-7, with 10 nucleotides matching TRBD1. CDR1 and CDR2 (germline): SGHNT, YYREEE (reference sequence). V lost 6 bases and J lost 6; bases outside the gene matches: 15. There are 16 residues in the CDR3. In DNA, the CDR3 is TGTGCCAGCAACAGCCGCCCCGGGACAGGGGTAGGCGAGCAGTACTTC. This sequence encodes CASNSRPGTGVGEQYF.